The next 24 T cell receptor beta chains were all read from a single sample in a study of post-analysis software for immune sequencing data. Findings and caveats of the study: Controls showed lower frequencies than patients for 5 or 6 TRBV segments, and TRBV5-6, TRBV5-1 and TRBV20-1 were among these.

These receptors' targets are unknown. Researchers reported that TCR beta cDNA libraries carried unique molecular identifiers. TCRdb analysed the PCR reads with MiXCR anew, one entry per CDR3 protein. The profile shows about 460,000 distinct CDR3 sequences, over 35% of them singletons. The sample comprised blood. The source of these receptors is a girl aged 5 to 17 with multiple sclerosis.

The gene calls are TRBV9 and TRBJ2-7; D unclear. The germline CDR1 and CDR2 sequences are SGDLS and YYNGEE. The CDR3 has 13 residues. Trimming left V 1 base short and J 6 bases short, with 11 bases between. In DNA, the CDR3 is TGTGCCAGCAGCGTAACGGCCGGTTTCGAGCAGTACTTC. This codes for CASSVTAGFEQYF.

The table lists this clonotype with a few counts. The chain joins TRBV28 to TRBJ2-7; D might be TRBD1 (6 bases). Germline CDR1 reads MDHEN; CDR2 reads SYDVKM. The CDR3 runs 15 residues. The V end lost 4 bases, the J end lost 12 bases, and 25 bases lay between the germline ends. CDR3 bases: TGTGCCAGCAGTTACCGCCCCTACAGGGAAAAGACCCGGTACTTC. Protein sequence: CASSYRPYREKTRYF.

The chain links TRBV6-1 to TRBJ2-6; 7 positions match TRBD1. The trim removed 8 bases at V and 0 bases at J, leaving 4 bases unmatched. CDR1 MNHNS and CDR2 SASEGT come from the germline V gene. This CDR3 has 15 amino acids. In DNA form, the CDR3 reads TGTGCCAGCCAACAGGGGAGCTCTGGGGCCAACGTCCTGACTTTC. Amino acids: CASQQGSSGANVLTF.

This chain joins TRBV7-9 and TRBJ2-1, with a weak D call TRBD2 (5 bases). Germline CDR1 and CDR2: SEHNR and FQNEAQ (reference sequence). The ends were cut back, 2 bases at V and 1 base at J, with 9 bases in the middle. The CDR3 has 15 residues. CDR3 in DNA: TGTGCCAGCAGCTTAATAGAGGGATCCTACAATGAGCAGTTCTTC. It yields the protein CASSLIEGSYNEQFF.

The V call is TRBV19, the J call TRBJ2-6; D not resolved. Trimming took off 2 bases at V and 0 bases at J, with 11 bases between the two ends. The CDR3 length is 17 residues. Germline CDR1 LNHDA, CDR2 SQIVND (reference sequence). The CDR3, as DNA: TGTGCCAGTAGTATACCCTACACAGCCTCTGGGGCCAACGTCCTGACTTTC. Its translation is CASSIPYTASGANVLTF.

V gene TRBV7-9 combines with J gene TRBJ1-4; 9 positions match TRBD1. After removal of 5 bases from V and 8 bases from J, the junction contained 9 bases not matched to a gene. The CDR3 length is 15 residues. Per germline, CDR1 SEHNR and CDR2 FQNEAQ (reference sequence). This chain's CDR3 is CASSPRDRDVEKLFF. The CDR3 coding sequence is TGTGCCAGCAGCCCCCGGGACAGGGATGTGGAAAAACTGTTTTTT.

There are a few counts of this clonotype. A much larger clone sits a single nucleotide away, making a read error possible. The chain has TRBV12-3 or TRBV12-4 and TRBJ2-3; D may be TRBD2 (6 bases). Trimming removed 3 bases at V and 4 bases at J, with 20 bases between. The CDR3 loop spans 17 amino acids. Here the CDR3 DNA reads TGTGCCAGCAGTTTCCCCAGTTACGTAGCTAGCGCAGATACGCAGTATTTT. Its protein product is CASSFPSYVASADTQYF.

There are a few counts of this clonotype. V usage is TRBV20-1 and J usage is TRBJ1-6; D might be TRBD1 (6 bases). This CDR3 is 13 amino acids long. Germline lookup yields CDR1 DFQATT and CDR2 SNEGSKA (reference sequence). Trimming left V 2 bases short and J 9 bases short, with 11 bases between. The CDR3 DNA is TGCAGTGCTAGATGGGGGGCTCGTTCACCCCTCCACTTT. This codes for CSARWGARSPLHF.

The chain carries TRBV27 and TRBJ2-1; 11 positions agree with TRBD2. Germline CDR1 reads MNHEY; CDR2 reads SMNVEV (reference sequence). The CDR3 has 16 amino acids. After removal of 5 bases from V and 7 bases from J, the junction contained 10 bases not matched to a gene. CDR3 protein: CASSDTGTSGGNEQFF. For the CDR3, the DNA is TGTGCCAGCAGTGACACCGGGACTAGCGGAGGGAATGAGCAGTTCTTC.

This rearrangement joins TRBV7-3 to TRBJ2-6, with D unclear. Germline-derived CDR1 and CDR2 are SGHTA and FQGTGA. The CDR3 is 19 residues long. Trimming took off 4 bases at V and 3 bases at J, with 22 bases between the two ends. CDR3 protein: CASSSDGRGHEFGANVLTF. For the CDR3, the DNA is TGTGCCAGCAGCTCCGACGGACGTGGGCATGAGTTTGGGGCCAACGTCCTGACTTTC.

This clonotype has just a few counts. The chain combines TRBV15 with TRBJ2-7, with TRBD1 matching 7 bases. Germline values: CDR1 LNHNV, CDR2 YYDKDF (reference sequence). V lost 0 bases to trimming and J lost 3 bases; unmatched junction nucleotides: 5. The CDR3 sequence is 15 residues long. CDR3: CATSRDEGQIYEQYF. In DNA, the CDR3 is TGTGCCACCAGCAGAGATGAGGGACAGATCTACGAGCAGTACTTC. Drawing the rest from reference TRBV15 and TRBJ2-7, the complete variable domain is DAMVIQNPRYQVTQFGKPVTLSCSQTLNHNVMYWYQQKSSQAPKLLFHYYDKDFNNEADTPDNFQSRRPNTSFCFLDIRSPGLGDTAMYLCATSRDEGQIYEQYFGPGTRLTVT.

In its sample, this clonotype was seen a few times. This chain connects TRBV4-3 to TRBJ2-7; perhaps TRBD2 as D (6 bases). V was clipped by 10 bases and J by 3 bases, with 16 bases between them. From germline, CDR1 is LGHNA and CDR2 YSLEER. The CDR3 runs 13 residues. CDR3 protein: CANAGTGGYEQYF. The CDR3 nucleotides read TGCGCCAACGCCGGGACTGGGGGCTACGAGCAGTACTTC.

This chain joins TRBV5-1 and TRBJ2-3, with 8 positions matching TRBD1. The CDR3 sequence is 16 residues long. Germline CDR1 is SGHRS and CDR2 is YFSETQ. The junction had 10 bases not matched to a gene; V was cut back by 4 bases and J by 3 bases. CDR3 in amino acids: CASSTGQGVRTDTQYF. In nucleotides, the CDR3 is TGCGCCAGCAGCACCGGACAGGGTGTTCGAACAGATACGCAGTATTTT.

The chain couples TRBV5-1 to TRBJ2-1; the match to TRBD2 covers 13 bases. After removal of 2 bases from V and 6 bases from J, the junction contained 5 bases not matched to a gene. This CDR3 contains 16 residues. Germline CDR1 and CDR2: SGHRS and YFSETQ. The CDR3 coding sequence is TGCGCCAGCAGCTTACCGGGACTAGCGGGACTCAATGAGCAGTTCTTC. It codes for CASSLPGLAGLNEQFF.

This sequence joins TRBV4-2 and TRBJ2-1, with TRBD2 matching 10 bases. The CDR3 is made up of 15 amino acids. The V segment lost 5 bases and the J segment 8 bases; nucleotides outside the gene matches: 9. Germline CDR1 is LGHNA and CDR2 is YNFKEQ. The CDR3 spells CASSEGTSESYEQFF. The CDR3 DNA is TGTGCCAGCAGCGAAGGGACTAGCGAGAGCTATGAGCAGTTCTTC.

This clonotype was observed a handful of times. The J gene is TRBJ1-1, the V gene TRBV14, with D uncertain. The length of the CDR3 is 13 residues. Germline V lookup: CDR1 SGHDN, CDR2 FVKESK. Trimming removed 0 bases from V and 5 bases from J, with 7 bases in between. The CDR3 loop reads CASSQEVWTEAFF. In nucleotides, the CDR3 is TGTGCCAGCAGCCAAGAGGTGTGGACTGAAGCTTTCTTT.

In its sample, this clonotype was seen once. The chain combines TRBV15 with TRBJ2-1, with 12 bases matching TRBD2. Germline V gives CDR1 LNHNV, CDR2 YYDKDF (reference sequence). This CDR3 has 15 residues. Germline trimming cut 3 bases from V and 9 bases from J; bases unmatched to any gene: 6. CDR3 amino acids: CATSSLAGGLGEQFF. The CDR3 DNA reads TGTGCCACCAGCAGCCTAGCGGGAGGGCTTGGTGAGCAGTTCTTC. The whole variable domain, filled in from reference TRBV15 and TRBJ2-1, reads DAMVIQNPRYQVTQFGKPVTLSCSQTLNHNVMYWYQQKSSQAPKLLFHYYDKDFNNEADTPDNFQSRRPNTSFCFLDIRSPGLGDTAMYLCATSSLAGGLGEQFFGPGTRLTVL.

As regards this clonotype: Sequence at one end of the junction differs from germline and may be a read error. V is TRBV7-2 and J is TRBJ2-1; D gene uncertain. The germline V gene has CDR1 SGHTA and CDR2 FQGNSA. The CDR3 is 17 amino acids. The CDR3 spells CVSSLAWVLSSYNEQFF. CDR3 nucleotide sequence: TGTGTCAGCAGCTTAGCTTGGGTTCTCAGCTCCTACAATGAGCAGTTCTTC.

The V call is TRBV28, the J call TRBJ2-1, with 11 bases that match TRBD1. Germline V gene data show CDR1 as MDHEN and CDR2 as SYDVKM. J was trimmed by 7 bases and V by 3 bases; bases with no gene match: 8. The CDR3 is 16 amino acids. The CDR3 region is CASSFIGRDRGNEQFF. The CDR3 nucleotides are TGTGCCAGCAGTTTTATCGGTCGGGACAGGGGGAATGAGCAGTTCTTC.

The V call is TRBV20-1, the J call TRBJ2-7, with 8 nucleotides matching TRBD1. After removal of 5 bases from V and 3 bases from J, the junction contained 9 bases not matched to a gene. Germline CDR1 reads DFQATT; CDR2 reads SNEGSKA (reference sequence). This CDR3 has 14 amino acids. The CDR3: CSAGMDRAFYEQYF. The DNA for the CDR3 is TGCAGTGCTGGAATGGACAGGGCCTTCTACGAGCAGTACTTC.

V gene TRBV27 combines with J gene TRBJ1-5, with 9 positions matching TRBD1. Looked up from germline, CDR1 is MNHEY and CDR2 is SMNVEV (reference sequence). This CDR3 comprises 13 residues. Unmatched junction bases numbered 2, after V lost 7 bases and J lost 4 bases. The CDR3 DNA sequence: TGTGCCAGCAAGGGACAGGGAAATCAGCCCCAGCATTTT. Its protein product is CASKGQGNQPQHF.

Turning to this clonotype: This sequence may be a read error, since a much larger clone differs from it by one base. The rearrangement joins TRBV4-3 to TRBJ2-5; 8 bases align to TRBD2. V lost 4 bases and J lost 5; bases outside the gene matches: 9. CDR3 size: 15 residues. Germline V gene lookup returns CDR1 LGHNA and CDR2 YSLEER. The CDR3: CASSRESGSIETQYF. The CDR3 coding sequence is TGCGCCAGCAGCCGAGAAAGCGGGAGCATCGAGACCCAGTACTTC.

The chain has TRBV5-1 and TRBJ2-3; 7 nucleotides match TRBD1. The ends lost 4 bases at V and 0 bases at J; junction bases unmatched: 8. The CDR3 length is 16 residues. Per the germline V gene, CDR1 is SGHRS and CDR2 is YFSETQ. The CDR3 here is CASSQDRPLSTDTQYF. The DNA for the CDR3 is TGCGCCAGCAGCCAGGACAGGCCATTGAGCACAGATACGCAGTATTTT.

This clonotype was recorded once. A junction boundary mismatches the germline segment, possibly from a read error. The rearrangement links TRBV28 to TRBJ2-7; no firm D call. This CDR3 has 17 amino acids. The V gene's germline CDR1 is MDHEN and CDR2 SYDVKM. This CDR3 reads CACSFSTSGFGSYEQYF. The CDR3 region has the DNA TGTGCCTGCAGTTTCTCTACTTCGGGCTTCGGTTCCTACGAGCAGTACTTC.